This TCR beta chain was sequenced during a study of blood T cell repertoires in COVID-19. Overall study context: Whether acute or convalescent, the COVID-19 samples came from the United States, Italy and Spain. Sources were T cells, B-cell-depleted T cells, or PBMCs; the material itself was cDNA or gDNA.

Source study methods: Estimation of nucleated cell counts relied on the amplification of reference gene primers. TCRdb keeps only in-frame clones here, not all; method: immunoSEQ multiplex PCR. V and J calls and clone size follow that table, whereas D and trimming were derived from the DNA. The table has roughly 78,000 clones, 80% seen once. Seattle's enrolled individuals joined amid active infection and were then monitored longitudinally. CDR3 size: 12 residues. Trimming shortened V by 2 bases and J by 5 bases, and 5 bases separated the two germline ends. CDR1 is MNHNS and CDR2 is SASEGT in the germline V gene.

The TCR originated in a man in his fifties or sixties with COVID-19, enrolled during active disease. The sequencing input was peripheral blood. This chain links TRBV6-1 with TRBJ2-3; D not resolved. The chain's CDR3 is CASSERRDTQYF. The CDR3, as DNA: TGTGCCAGCAGTGAAAGGAGAGATACGCAGTATTTT.